One sample yielded the 22 T cell receptor beta chains listed below, sequenced in a study of neoadjuvant anti-PD-1 for oral cavity cancer. Here immunoSEQ multiplex PCR was the method, and the copy in TCRdb shows in-frame clones only, minus some. Among fewer than 35,000 clones listed, 87% were seen once. Sequences were derived from PBMCs, sampled before nivolumab (anti-PD-1) treatment. Source of these receptors: a person aged 40 to 85 with oral cavity squamous cell carcinoma.

Within the sample, this clone is medium-sized. The CDR3: CASSGRTFEQYF. The DNA of the CDR3 is TGTGCCAGCAGTGGTCGGACATTCGAGCAGTACTTC. The chain is built from TRBV25-1 and TRBJ2-7; D is perhaps TRBD1 (5 bases). Per the germline V gene, CDR1 is MGHDK and CDR2 is SYGVNS. The CDR3 has 12 residues. V lost 4 bases and J lost 6, with 10 bases in between.

This chain uses TRBV19 with TRBJ1-5; TRBD1 might be the D (6 bases). Germline V gives CDR1 LNHDA, CDR2 SQIVND (reference sequence). The CDR3 sequence is 15 residues long. V was cut by 4 bases and J by 0 bases, with 10 bases left in between. DNA of the CDR3: TGTGCCAGTAGTAGATACAGGGCTAGCAATCAGCCCCAGCATTTT. Encoded protein: CASSRYRASNQPQHF.

Only a few counts were recorded for this clone. The rearrangement uses TRBV7-9 and TRBJ2-1, with D possibly TRBD2 on 5 matching bases. V was clipped by 5 bases and J by 12 bases, with 23 bases between them. The CDR3 has 15 residues. The germline V gene encodes CDR1 SEHNR and CDR2 FQNEAQ (reference sequence). CDR3 coding DNA: TGTGCCAGCAGCCCCCGAGAAGCGCAGCGGATTCGGCAGTTCTTC. This codes for CASSPREAQRIRQFF.

The rearrangement links TRBV5-8 to TRBJ1-6; 8 bases agree with TRBD1. V shed 3 bases and J 9 bases; nucleotides not matched to a gene: 8. CDR1 and CDR2 from the germline V gene are SGHTS and YDEGEE. This CDR3 contains 15 residues. CDR3 in amino acids: CASSWEAGGGSPLHF. In DNA, the CDR3 is TGTGCCAGCAGCTGGGAGGCAGGGGGCGGTTCACCCCTCCACTTT.

This chain uses TRBV5-4 with TRBJ1-2; maybe TRBD1 (6 bases). Between the trimmed V and J ends, which lost 4 bases and 4 bases, there was a span of 23 bases. Germline V CDR1 and CDR2: SGHNT, YYREEE (reference sequence). This CDR3 region has 17 residues. The CDR3 spells CASSLAGQTQVVYGYTF. The CDR3 bases are TGTGCCAGCAGCCTCGCGGGACAAACCCAGGTGGTCTATGGCTACACCTTC.

CDR3 in DNA: TGTGCCAGCAGCCAGGTGGCGGGGGATGTGGATCAGCCCCAGCATTTT. This gives the protein CASSQVAGDVDQPQHF. J is TRBJ1-5 and V is TRBV4-2; the D gene is possibly TRBD1 (5 bases). Deletions cut 3 bases from V and 5 bases from J, with 17 bases between. Germline values: CDR1 LGHNA, CDR2 YNFKEQ. CDR3 length equals 16 residues.

The sample holds a few counts of this clone. The chain employs TRBV5-1 and TRBJ2-1; D may be TRBD1 or TRBD2 (5 bases each). Looked up from germline, CDR1 is SGHRS and CDR2 is YFSETQ. This CDR3 spans 15 amino acids. Trimming shortened V by 3 bases and J by 6 bases, and 16 bases separated the two germline ends. CDR3 region: CASSWDGASGNEQFF. CDR3 coding DNA: TGCGCCAGCAGCTGGGACGGTGCGTCGGGCAATGAGCAGTTCTTC. Full variable domain (outside the CDR3, taken from reference TRBV5-1 and TRBJ2-1): KAGVTQTPRYLIKTRGQQVTLSCSPISGHRSVSWYQQTPGQGLQFLFEYFSETQRNKGNFPGRFSGRQFSNSRSEMNVSTLELGDSALYLCASSWDGASGNEQFFGPGTRLTVL.

This sequence joins TRBV6-5 and TRBJ1-2; TRBD1 aligns across 7 bases. CDR1 and CDR2 from the germline V gene are MNHEY and SVGAGI. V lost 6 bases to trimming and J lost 6 bases; unmatched junction nucleotides: 7. This CDR3 contains 13 residues. The CDR3 DNA sequence: TGTGCCAGCAGAGCAGACAGGGTCGATGGCTACACCTTC. Protein: CASRADRVDGYTF.

This sequence joins TRBV5-1 and TRBJ2-7; 7 positions match TRBD2. Trimming at V came to 4 bases and at J to 7 bases, leaving 11 bases not matched to a gene. Germline CDR1 SGHRS, CDR2 YFSETQ. The length of the CDR3 is 14 residues. The CDR3 region has the DNA TGCGCCAGCAGCAGCGGGACTATTGTCTCAGAGCAGTACTTC. Protein sequence: CASSSGTIVSEQYF.

A single count supports this clone. V and J are TRBV11-3 and TRBJ1-5, with D unresolved. This CDR3 region has 17 residues. CDR1 SGHNT and CDR2 YENEEA come from the germline V gene. V was clipped by 1 base and J by 0 bases, with 13 bases between them. In DNA, the CDR3 is TGTGCCAGCAGCTTAGTTTCAGGTTTGGGTAGCAATCAGCCCCAGCATTTT. The encoded protein is CASSLVSGLGSNQPQHF.

The gene calls are TRBV21-1 and TRBJ2-1; the D call TRBD2 from the table was never checked on the DNA. TRBV21-1 is deemed a pseudogene. The CDR3 length is 16 residues. The CDR3 nucleotides read TGTGCCAGCAGCATTGCGCCGGGAGATGTCTACAATGAGCAGTTCTTC. This gives the protein CASSIAPGDVYNEQFF.

CDR3 sequence reads: CASSPFLNTEAFF. In DNA form, the CDR3 reads TGTGCCAGCAGTCCTTTCCTGAACACTGAAGCTTTCTTT. The chain couples TRBV6-5 to TRBJ1-1, with D hard to call. The CDR3 spans 13 residues. Germline V gene sequence: CDR1 MNHEY, CDR2 SVGAGI. V was shortened by 5 bases and J by 0 bases, with 7 bases between the two germline ends.

This rearrangement joins TRBV27 to TRBJ1-4; D is perhaps TRBD1 (5 bases). Trimming shortened V by 3 bases and J by 0 bases, and 8 bases separated the two germline ends. The CDR3 is 15 amino acids. CDR1 MNHEY and CDR2 SMNVEV come from the germline V gene (reference sequence). Here the CDR3 reads CASSLRGATNEKLFF. The DNA for the CDR3 is TGTGCCAGCAGTTTGAGGGGTGCAACTAATGAAAAACTGTTTTTT.

The chain links TRBV4-1 to TRBJ2-3, with 8 bases that match TRBD2. The germline CDR1 and CDR2 sequences are MGHRA and YSYEKL. Trimming took 4 bases from V and 5 from J; bases not matched to a gene: 11. The length of the CDR3 is 16 residues. In nucleotides, the CDR3 is TGCGCCAGCAGCCTCGGGACTAGTCATCAGGTAGATACGCAGTATTTT. This encodes CASSLGTSHQVDTQYF.

There are a few counts of this clone. The chain combines TRBV19 with TRBJ1-1; D is undetermined. Germline loops: CDR1 LNHDA, CDR2 SQIVND (reference sequence). Deletions cut 5 bases from V and 1 base from J, with 8 bases between. This CDR3 is built from 13 residues. The CDR3: CASSSQTNTEAFF. The CDR3, as DNA: TGTGCCAGTAGTTCACAGACGAACACTGAAGCTTTCTTT.

The chain links TRBV5-5 to TRBJ1-2; 7 nucleotides line up with TRBD1. Germline loops: CDR1 SGHKS, CDR2 YYEKEE (reference sequence). V trimming: 0 bases; J trimming: 4 bases; junction bases outside the gene matches: 6. The CDR3 is made up of 15 amino acids. CDR3 region: CASSLVGQALYGYTF. CDR3 DNA: TGTGCCAGCAGCTTGGTCGGACAGGCTCTCTATGGCTACACCTTC.

The chain is built from TRBV30 and TRBJ1-1; no definite D call. CDR1 GTSNPN and CDR2 SVGIG come from the germline V gene (reference sequence). The CDR3 consists of 12 residues. With 4 bases removed from V and 1 base from J, the gap between germline ends came to 7 bases. CDR3 sequence reads: CAWNLENTEAFF. The CDR3 region has the DNA TGTGCCTGGAATCTCGAGAACACTGAAGCTTTCTTT.

The chain uses TRBV27 and TRBJ2-7; D gene ambiguous. Germline CDR1 is MNHEY and CDR2 is SMNVEV (reference sequence). V was trimmed by 0 bases and J by 4 bases, leaving 7 bases between them. The CDR3 consists of 13 residues. DNA for the CDR3: TGTGCCAGCAGTTTATCGGAACGATACGAGCAGTACTTC. Its translation is CASSLSERYEQYF.

The CDR3 loop reads CASSLGLAGETQYF. The CDR3 bases are TGTGCCAGCAGCTTAGGTCTAGCTGGGGAGACCCAGTACTTC. The chain has TRBV7-2 and TRBJ2-5, with D maybe TRBD2 (5 bases). CDR3 length: 14 amino acids. Germline CDR1 reads SGHTA; CDR2 reads FQGNSA. Trimming removed 1 base from V and 5 bases from J, with 11 bases in between.

This chain uses TRBV4-3 with TRBJ1-1; no clear D. The V and J ends lost 0 bases and 0 bases respectively, with 11 bases between them. The CDR3 extends over 16 amino acids. Per germline, CDR1 LGHNA and CDR2 YSLEER. CDR3 in DNA: TGCGCCAGCAGCCAAGATCGTCGACATCTGAACACTGAAGCTTTCTTT. Translated: CASSQDRRHLNTEAFF.

The chain couples TRBV29-1 to TRBJ1-1, with D hard to call. CDR1 is SQVTM, CDR2 ANQGSEA, per germline. This CDR3 is 11 amino acids long. Trimming shortened V by 4 bases and J by 8 bases, and 11 bases separated the two germline ends. The CDR3 DNA follows: TGCAGCGTTGTTTTGACGGTCGAAGCTTTCTTT. The encoded protein is CSVVLTVEAFF.

The V gene is TRBV5-4, the J gene TRBJ1-6, with D possibly being TRBD1 (5 bases). Trimming took 2 bases from V and 7 from J, leaving 10 bases between them. Germline lookup yields CDR1 SGHNT and CDR2 YYREEE (reference sequence). This CDR3 has 14 amino acids. Here the CDR3 DNA reads TGTGCCAGCAGCTTCAGGGTTAACAATTCACCCCTCCACTTT. Residues: CASSFRVNNSPLHF.